A single sample gave rise to the 2 T cell receptor beta chains below, sequenced in a study of human T cells and chemical hapten exposure (dated by TCRdb to about 2021). Libraries were prepared through RACE. Sequencing relied on a NextSeq 500. TCRdb cleaned the public reads at Q25 with fastp, built clones with MiXCR and kept in-frame beta chains. When rows share a CDR3 protein, they turn into one entry using the most common DNA and genes. The sample data list tens of thousands of distinct CDR3 sequences, and over 7.5% of these were observed just once. The ten biggest clones cover 3.3% of the sample. The time point label, read with the paper, signifies: patch test 1, 2 weeks after DPC sensitization. The treatment or condition label for this specimen denotes: therapeutic diphenylcyclopropenone sensitization with weekly scalp DPC. The input for sequencing was whole blood, taken in connection with sensitization to the hapten diphenylcyclopropenone (DPC). These receptor sequences come from a woman aged 40 to 50 with alopecia areata. Some clones in this sample may be carry-over from other donors' samples.

The chain links TRBV28 to TRBJ1-6; D is unclear. The length of the CDR3 is 14 residues. Germline V gene sequence: CDR1 MDHEN, CDR2 SYDVKM. V was clipped by 1 base and J by 7 bases, with 8 bases between them. Written as DNA, the CDR3 is TGTGCCAGCAGTTTATTGATAGCAAATTCACCCCTCCACTTT. Translating it yields CASSLLIANSPLHF.

This clonotype was seen repeatedly, ten times or more. The chain couples TRBV7-6 to TRBJ2-2; TRBD2 might be the D (5 bases). The V and J ends lost 0 bases and 3 bases respectively, with 11 bases between them. The germline gives CDR1 SGHVS, CDR2 FNYEAQ. The CDR3 is made up of 16 amino acids. The CDR3, as DNA: TGTGCCAGCAGCTTAGCGTCGAGGGCGCACACCGGGGAGCTGTTTTTT. It codes for CASSLASRAHTGELFF.